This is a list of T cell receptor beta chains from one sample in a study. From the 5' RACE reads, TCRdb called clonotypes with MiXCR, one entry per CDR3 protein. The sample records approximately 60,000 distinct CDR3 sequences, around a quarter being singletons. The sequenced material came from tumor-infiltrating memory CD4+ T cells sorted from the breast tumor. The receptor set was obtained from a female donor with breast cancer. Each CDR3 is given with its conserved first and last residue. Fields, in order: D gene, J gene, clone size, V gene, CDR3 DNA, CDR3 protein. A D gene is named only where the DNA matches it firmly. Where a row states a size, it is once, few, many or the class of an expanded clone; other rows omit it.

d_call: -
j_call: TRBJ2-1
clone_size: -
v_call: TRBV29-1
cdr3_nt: TGCAGCGTTGCGGGACCGCTCTACAATGAGCAGTTCTTC
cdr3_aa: CSVAGPLYNEQFF

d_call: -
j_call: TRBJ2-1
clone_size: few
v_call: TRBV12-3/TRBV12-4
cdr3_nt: TGTGCCAGCGGGATTTACAATGAGCAGTTCTTC
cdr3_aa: CASGIYNEQFF

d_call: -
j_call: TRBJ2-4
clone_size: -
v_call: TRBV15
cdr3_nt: TGTGCCACCAGCAGAGGACAAAGCAACATTCAGTACTTC
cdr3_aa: CATSRGQSNIQYF

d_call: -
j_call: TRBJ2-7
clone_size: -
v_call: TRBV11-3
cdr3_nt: TGTGCCAGCAGCCCAGGAGGGACGGCCTACGAGCAGTACTTC
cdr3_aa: CASSPGGTAYEQYF

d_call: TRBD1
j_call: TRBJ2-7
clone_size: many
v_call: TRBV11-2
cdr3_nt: TGTGCCAGCAGCAGCGACAGGGGTTCATACGAGCAGTACTTC
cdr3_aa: CASSSDRGSYEQYF

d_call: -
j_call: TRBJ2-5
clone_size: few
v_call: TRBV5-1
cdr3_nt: TGCGCCAGCAGCGTGGTGCAGGGAGAGACCCAGTACTTC
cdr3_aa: CASSVVQGETQYF

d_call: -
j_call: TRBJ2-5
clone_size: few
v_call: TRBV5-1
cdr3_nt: TGCGCCAGCAGCCGAGACTTTCCTCCGACCCAGTACTTC
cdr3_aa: CASSRDFPPTQYF

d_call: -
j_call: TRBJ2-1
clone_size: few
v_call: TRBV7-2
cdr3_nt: TGTGCCAGCAGCAACTACTTGATGGATGAGCAGTTCTTC
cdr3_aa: CASSNYLMDEQFF

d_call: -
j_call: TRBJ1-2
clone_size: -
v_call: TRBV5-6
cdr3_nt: TGTGCCAGCAGTCGGCCGGGATGGGGCTACACCTTC
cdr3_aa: CASSRPGWGYTF

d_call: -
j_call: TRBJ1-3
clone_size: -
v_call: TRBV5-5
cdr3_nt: TGTGCCAGCAGCTTCACGGAGTGGAACACCATATATTTT
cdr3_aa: CASSFTEWNTIYF

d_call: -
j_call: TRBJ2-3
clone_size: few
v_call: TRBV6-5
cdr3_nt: TGTGCCAGCAAGGGCAATTGGGGCACAGATACGCAGTATTTT
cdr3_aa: CASKGNWGTDTQYF

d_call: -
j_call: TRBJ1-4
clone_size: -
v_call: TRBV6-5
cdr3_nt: TGTGCCAGCAGCGCGGACGATAAACTGTTTTTT
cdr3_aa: CASSADDKLFF

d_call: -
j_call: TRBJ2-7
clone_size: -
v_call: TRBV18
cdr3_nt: TGTGCCAGCTCACCACCGGGCCGAGGAGACTACGAGCAGTACTTC
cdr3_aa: CASSPPGRGDYEQYF

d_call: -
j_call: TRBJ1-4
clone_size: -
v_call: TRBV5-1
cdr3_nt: TGCGCCAGCAGCTTGGCGGGTTCGACTAATGAAAAACTGTTTTTT
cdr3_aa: CASSLAGSTNEKLFF

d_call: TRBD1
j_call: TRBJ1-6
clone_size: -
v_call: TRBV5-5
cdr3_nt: TGTGCCAGCAGCCCGGGAGGGGGGACAGCTAATTCACCCCTCCACTTT
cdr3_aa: CASSPGGGTANSPLHF

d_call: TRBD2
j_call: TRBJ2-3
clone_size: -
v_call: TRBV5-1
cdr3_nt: TGCTCCCGCAGCTCTCGACTAGCGACCTCAGTTACGCAGTATTTC
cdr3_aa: CSRSSRLATSVTQYF

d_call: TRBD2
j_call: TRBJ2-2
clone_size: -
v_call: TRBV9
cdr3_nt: TGTGCCAGCAGCGACGCTCGGGGGGTCGCCGGGGAGCTGTTTTTT
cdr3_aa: CASSDARGVAGELFF

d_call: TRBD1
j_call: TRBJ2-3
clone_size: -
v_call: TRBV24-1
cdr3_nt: TGTGCCACCAGTGATGACAGGGTTGCAGATACGCAGTATTTT
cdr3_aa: CATSDDRVADTQYF

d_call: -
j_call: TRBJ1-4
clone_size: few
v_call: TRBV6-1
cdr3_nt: TGTGCCAGCACGTGGGGCAGGGGAGGTGAAAAACTGTTTTTT
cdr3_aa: CASTWGRGGEKLFF

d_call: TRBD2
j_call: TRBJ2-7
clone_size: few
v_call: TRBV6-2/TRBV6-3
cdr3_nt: TGTGCCAGCAGCAATCCCCGGGCGGGGGACTACGAGCAGTACTTC
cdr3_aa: CASSNPRAGDYEQYF

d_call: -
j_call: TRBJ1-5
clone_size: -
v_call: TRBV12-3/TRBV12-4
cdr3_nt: TGTGCCAGCAGTTTGACCCCGGATCAGCCCCAGCATTTT
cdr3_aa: CASSLTPDQPQHF

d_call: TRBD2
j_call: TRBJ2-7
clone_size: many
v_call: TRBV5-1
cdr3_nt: TGCGCCAGCAGCTTGGATACTAGCGGAACCTACGAGCAGTACTTC
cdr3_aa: CASSLDTSGTYEQYF

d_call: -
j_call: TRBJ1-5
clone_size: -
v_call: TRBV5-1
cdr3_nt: TGCGCCAGCAGCTTGTCCGGTTATAGCAATCAGCCCCAGCATTTT
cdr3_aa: CASSLSGYSNQPQHF

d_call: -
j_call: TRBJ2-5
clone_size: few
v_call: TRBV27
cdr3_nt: TGTGCCAGCAGTCTCAGGCAGATGCAAGAGACCCAGTACTTC
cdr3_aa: CASSLRQMQETQYF

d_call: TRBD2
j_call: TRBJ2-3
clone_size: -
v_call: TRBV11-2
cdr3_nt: TGTGCCAGCAGCTTCAGCGGGAGACCAGATACGCAGTATTTT
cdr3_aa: CASSFSGRPDTQYF

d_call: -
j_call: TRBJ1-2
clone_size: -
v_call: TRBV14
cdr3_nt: TGTGCCAGCAGCCAAGACAGGGCCTATGGCCACACCTTC
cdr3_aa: CASSQDRAYGHTF

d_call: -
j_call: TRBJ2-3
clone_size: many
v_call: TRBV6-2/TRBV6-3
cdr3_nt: TGTGCCAGCAGTGATACAGATACGCAGTATTTT
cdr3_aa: CASSDTDTQYF

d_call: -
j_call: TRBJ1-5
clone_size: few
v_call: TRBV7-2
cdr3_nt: TGTGCCAGCAGCTTAGCACTGGGAACCGGTCAGCCCCAGCATTTT
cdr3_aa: CASSLALGTGQPQHF